These T cell receptor beta chains were read from a single sample in a study of blood T cell repertoires in COVID-19. Sequenced by immunoSEQ multiplex PCR; TCRdb stores in-frame clones only, minus some. Found here are approximately 250,000 clones, 88% of them singletons; the top ten hold 2%. The sequenced material came from PBMCs or T cells enriched from blood (not recorded which). All receptors come from a woman aged 60 to 75 in a cohort exposed to, infected with or recovered from COVID-19 (not recorded which). The CDR3 runs from the conserved cysteine through the conserved F or W. Each record gives: clone size, D gene, J gene, V gene, CDR3 protein, CDR3 DNA. A D gene is named only where the DNA matches it firmly. Part of the rows lack a size; the others show once, few, many or a class for expanded clones.

- | TRBD2 | TRBJ2-1 | TRBV18 | CASSPPWTSGKSSNEQFF | TGTGCCAGCTCACCACCATGGACTAGCGGGAAGAGTAGTAATGAGCAGTTCTTC
- | - | TRBJ2-7 | TRBV7-9 | CASSLVGNEQYF | TGTGCCAGCAGCTTAGTGGGCAACGAGCAGTACTTC
- | TRBD2 | TRBJ2-7 | TRBV27 | CASSHVRMTGTSRYEQYF | TGTGCCAGCAGCCACGTTCGGATGACCGGGACTAGCAGGTACGAGCAGTACTTC
- | - | TRBJ1-3 | TRBV6-5 | CASSYRGSSGNTIYF | TGTGCCAGCAGTTACCGAGGGTCCTCTGGAAACACCATATATTTT
- | - | TRBJ1-4 | TRBV15 | CATRGRLATNEKLFF | TGTGCCACCAGGGGCAGGCTTGCAACTAATGAAAAACTGTTTTTT
- | - | TRBJ2-2 | TRBV27 | CASSLTRLELDTGELFF | TGTGCCAGCAGTTTAACCCGGTTGGAGTTGGACACCGGGGAGCTGTTTTTT
- | - | TRBJ1-4 | TRBV25-1 | CASSEGTRGDPNEKLFF | TGTGCCAGCAGTGAAGGAACCCGGGGGGATCCTAATGAAAAACTGTTTTTT
- | - | TRBJ1-5 | TRBV28 | CASTEGGALDQPQHF | TGTGCCAGCACCGAGGGGGGGGCGTTGGATCAGCCCCAGCATTTT
- | TRBD2 | TRBJ2-3 | TRBV24-1 | CATSLGTSGSWEDTQYF | TGTGCCACCAGCCTAGGGACTAGCGGGAGTTGGGAAGATACGCAGTATTTT
- | TRBD1 | TRBJ1-2 | TRBV30 | CAWKRDRGNGRGGYTF | TGTGCCTGGAAGAGGGACAGGGGGAATGGAAGGGGTGGCTACACCTTC
- | TRBD2 | TRBJ2-7 | TRBV7-2 | CASRDGTSGGYEQYF | TGTGCCAGCAGGGACGGGACTAGCGGGGGCTACGAGCAGTACTTC
- | - | TRBJ1-4 | TRBV9 | CASSRQVTNEKLFF | TGTGCCAGCAGCCGACAGGTCACCAATGAAAAACTGTTTTTT
- | - | TRBJ1-2 | TRBV25-1 | CASSEYSAGDGYTF | TGTGCCAGCAGTGAATATTCCGCAGGGGATGGCTACACCTTC
few | - | TRBJ1-2 | TRBV28 | CASSLSGVNYGYGYTF | TGTGCCAGCAGTTTATCGGGAGTAAATTACGGCTATGGCTACACCTTC
few | TRBD2 | TRBJ2-2 | TRBV19 | CASSSAGAGGELFF | TGTGCCAGTAGCTCGGCGGGAGCGGGCGGGGAGCTGTTTTTT
- | TRBD1 | TRBJ2-7 | TRBV7-3 | CASSPRTGSREQYF | TGTGCCAGCAGCCCCCGGACAGGGTCTCGAGAGCAGTACTTC
once | TRBD1 | TRBJ2-7 | TRBV28 | CASRGQGAASYEQYF | TGTGCCAGCAGGGGACAGGGGGCAGCCTCCTACGAGCAGTACTTC
- | TRBD2 | TRBJ2-1 | TRBV7-8 | CASSLNLAGGRYNEQFF | TGTGCCAGCAGCTTGAATCTAGCGGGAGGGAGATACAATGAGCAGTTCTTC
- | - | TRBJ2-7 | TRBV28 | CASSLRGPYEQYF | TGTGCCAGCAGTTTGCGGGGACCCTACGAGCAGTACTTC
- | - | TRBJ1-2 | TRBV13 | CASSSTSTDSNYGYTF | TGTGCCAGCAGCTCCACTTCGACCGACAGTAACTATGGCTACACCTTC
- | - | TRBJ2-5 | TRBV5-1 | CASSLWGGSQETQYF | TGCGCCAGCAGCTTGTGGGGGGGCTCCCAAGAGACCCAGTACTTC
- | TRBD2 | TRBJ2-3 | TRBV3-1/TRBV3-2 | CASSRRTSGSPDTQYF | TGTGCCAGCAGCCGTCGAACTAGCGGGAGCCCAGATACGCAGTATTTT
- | TRBD1 | TRBJ2-7 | TRBV7-2 | CASSVRGQGAGEQYF | TGTGCCAGCAGCGTTAGGGGACAGGGGGCCGGTGAGCAGTACTTC
- | - | TRBJ1-4 | TRBV2 | CASSERTANFNEKLFF | TGTGCCAGCAGTGAAAGAACCGCTAACTTTAATGAAAAACTGTTTTTT
- | TRBD2 | TRBJ2-3 | TRBV7-2 | CASSLGLAGGTDTQYF | TGTGCCAGCAGCTTAGGACTAGCGGGAGGTACAGATACGCAGTATTTT
- | - | TRBJ1-1 | TRBV10-2 | CAAGGGTEAFF | TGCGCCGCGGGGGGGGGCACTGAAGCTTTCTTT
- | - | TRBJ1-1 | TRBV19 | CASSIKGLGTEAFF | TGTGCCAGTAGTATAAAGGGGCTGGGAACTGAAGCTTTCTTT
- | TRBD1 | TRBJ1-4 | TRBV2 | CASRPGTGGWEKLFF | TGTGCCAGCAGACCCGGGACAGGGGGATGGGAAAAACTGTTTTTT
- | TRBD2 | TRBJ2-3 | TRBV28 | CASSHGLAGSTDTQYF | TGTGCCAGCAGCCATGGACTAGCGGGCTCCACAGATACGCAGTATTTT
- | TRBD1 | TRBJ1-1 | TRBV19 | CASSRQGKIGITEAFF | TGTGCCAGTAGTCGACAGGGGAAGATTGGTATCACTGAAGCTTTCTTT
- | TRBD1 | TRBJ1-2 | TRBV5-6 | CASSLDRGRGYTF | TGTGCCAGCAGCTTGGACAGGGGCCGGGGCTACACCTTC
- | - | TRBJ1-4 | TRBV29-1 | CSASGGDEKLFF | TGCAGCGCCTCCGGGGGGGATGAAAAACTGTTTTTT
few | TRBD1 | TRBJ1-2 | TRBV7-9 | CASSEGQFYGYTF | TGTGCCAGCAGCGAGGGACAGTTCTATGGCTACACCTTC
- | - | TRBJ2-6 | TRBV7-9 | CASSLTAGANVLTF | TGTGCCAGCAGCTTAACTGCTGGGGCCAACGTCCTGACTTTC
- | - | TRBJ2-1 | TRBV9 | CASSGRGANEQFF | TGTGCCAGCAGCGGGAGGGGCGCGAATGAGCAGTTCTTC
- | - | TRBJ1-2 | TRBV19 | CASSRAYGYTF | TGTGCCAGTAGCCGAGCCTATGGCTACACCTTC
few | - | TRBJ2-1 | TRBV18 | CASILMGSSYNEQFF | TGTGCCAGTATCCTTATGGGCAGCTCCTACAATGAGCAGTTCTTC
- | - | TRBJ1-2 | TRBV4-3 | CASSQELGANYGYTF | TGCGCCAGCAGCCAAGAGTTAGGGGCCAACTATGGCTACACCTTC
- | - | TRBJ1-3 | TRBV7-2 | CASSPRRALRGNTIYF | TGTGCCAGCAGCCCCCGGAGGGCCCTGAGGGGAAACACCATATATTTT